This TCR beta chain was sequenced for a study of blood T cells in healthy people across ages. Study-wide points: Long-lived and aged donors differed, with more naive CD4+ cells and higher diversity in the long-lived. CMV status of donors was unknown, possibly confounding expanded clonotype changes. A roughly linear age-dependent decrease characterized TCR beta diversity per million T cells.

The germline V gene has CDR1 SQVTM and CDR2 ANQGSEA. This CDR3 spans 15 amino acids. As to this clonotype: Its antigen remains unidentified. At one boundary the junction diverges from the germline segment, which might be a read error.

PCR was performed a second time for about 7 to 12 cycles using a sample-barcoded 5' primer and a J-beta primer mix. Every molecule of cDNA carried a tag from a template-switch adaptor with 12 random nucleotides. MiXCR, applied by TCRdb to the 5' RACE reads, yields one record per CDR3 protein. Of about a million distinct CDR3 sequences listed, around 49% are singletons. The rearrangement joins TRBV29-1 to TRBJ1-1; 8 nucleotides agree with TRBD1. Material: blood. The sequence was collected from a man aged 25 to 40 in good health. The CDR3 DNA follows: TGCAGCGTTTTTAGGGACAGGCAGTTCGACACTAAAGCTTTCTTT. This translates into CSVFRDRQFDTKAFF.